The rows below give T cell receptor beta chains drawn from one sample of a study of CD8 T cells in ankylosing spondylitis. TCRdb re-analysed the 5' RACE reads in MiXCR, keeping a single row per CDR3 protein. In the table there are more than 150,000 distinct CDR3 sequences, roughly 10% of which are singletons. The sequencing sample was made of blood, either unsorted or a sorted T cell fraction (not recorded which). These receptor sequences come from a male donor with ankylosing spondylitis or in good health (not recorded which). The CDR3 runs from the conserved cysteine through the conserved F or W. The D gene is left open where the match is weak. Expanded clones are given a class, and other clones once, few, many or no size at all.

>TRBJ2-5|TRBD2|TRBV27|many
TGTGCCAGCAGTGCTACTAGCGGGGGGGCAGAGACCCAGTACTTC
CASSATSGGAETQYF
>TRBJ1-3|.|TRBV12-3/TRBV12-4|many
TGTGCCAGCGGATCTGGAAACACCATATATTTT
CASGSGNTIYF
>TRBJ2-6|TRBD1|TRBV6-1|few
TGTGCCACCCAACGACAGGGGGCCGGGGCCAACGTCCTGACTTTC
CATQRQGAGANVLTF
>TRBJ1-4|.|TRBV4-1|many
TGCGCCAGCACCAAAGCGGGGGGTGACAGAAAAGGAATAAATGAAAAACTGTTTTTT
CASTKAGGDRKGINEKLFF
>TRBJ2-5|.|TRBV29-1|many
TGCAGCGTTGAAGATCATAGCCAGTACTTC
CSVEDHSQYF
>TRBJ1-4|.|TRBV5-4|many
TGTGCCAGCAGCTTGGGACAGTCTGAAAAACTGTTTTTT
CASSLGQSEKLFF
>TRBJ1-6|.|TRBV2|.
TGTGCCGGCAGTGAAATTAGTGATAATTCACCCCTCCACTTT
CAGSEISDNSPLHF
>TRBJ2-3|.|TRBV24-1|many
TGTGCCACCAGTGATTTCACAGATACGCAGTATTTT
CATSDFTDTQYF
>TRBJ2-3|TRBD2|TRBV9|many
TGTGCCAGCAGCGTAGCTTGGACTAGCGGGAGGGATACGCAGTATTTT
CASSVAWTSGRDTQYF
>TRBJ2-3|.|TRBV4-2|many
TGTGCCAGCAGCCAAGAACTCCGGCTAGATAATACGCAGTATTTT
CASSQELRLDNTQYF
>TRBJ2-1|.|TRBV29-1|many
TGCAGCGTTGAAGAACGAGGGATGACCTACAATGAGCAGTTCTTC
CSVEERGMTYNEQFF
>TRBJ1-2|TRBD1|TRBV6-1|few
TGTGCCAGCAGTGATCCCGGACAGGGGGCGAATGGCTACACCTTC
CASSDPGQGANGYTF
>TRBJ1-1|TRBD1|TRBV12-3/TRBV12-4|.
TGTGCCAGCAGTCCAAGACAGGGGAACAATGAAGCTTTCTTT
CASSPRQGNNEAFF
>TRBJ2-7|TRBD1|TRBV29-1|many
TGCAGCGTTGTGAGTCCAGGGGGCCACGAGCAGTACTTC
CSVVSPGGHEQYF
>TRBJ2-7|.|TRBV7-2|.
TGTGCCAGCAGCACAGATGGGGGGCGGAAAGAAGGGGAGCAGTACTTC
CASSTDGGRKEGEQYF
>TRBJ2-1|TRBD2|TRBV20-1|many
TGCAGTGCAAGAATCTCTAGCGGGGGGGCGGACAATGAGCAGTTCTTC
CSARISSGGADNEQFF
>TRBJ2-5|.|TRBV27|many
TGTGCCAGCAGTTTATTTGGGGAAAGCCAAGAGACCCAGTACTTC
CASSLFGESQETQYF
>TRBJ2-3|.|TRBV7-9|few
TGTGCCAGCAGCTTAGCTAATACGCAGTATTTT
CASSLANTQYF
>TRBJ2-1|TRBD1|TRBV20-1|.
TGCAGTGCTCGCCCTAGGACAGGGGGACGGAATGAGCAGTTCTTC
CSARPRTGGRNEQFF
>TRBJ2-1|TRBD2|TRBV15|many
TGTGCCACCGGAAGAGCGGGAGGGCTGAATGAGCAGTTCTTC
CATGRAGGLNEQFF
>TRBJ2-3|.|TRBV24-1|.
TGTGCCACCAGTGAAGGAGGACAGAGCACAGATACGCAGTATTTT
CATSEGGQSTDTQYF
>TRBJ2-3|.|TRBV21-1|.
TGTGCCAGCATCCTGGGACTAGCGGTACACGATACGCAGTATTTT
CASILGLAVHDTQYF
>TRBJ2-5|.|TRBV23-1|few
TGCGCCAGCAGTCCCCCCTTTTCGATAGCGGAAAACCAAGAGACCCAGTACTTC
CASSPPFSIAENQETQYF
>TRBJ2-1|.|TRBV3-1|many
TGTGCCAGCAGCCAAGATGTAGACCTAGAGCAGTTCTTC
CASSQDVDLEQFF
>TRBJ2-5|TRBD2|TRBV28|many
TGTGCCAGCACTGACGGGGGGGCAGAGACCCAGTACTTC
CASTDGGAETQYF
>TRBJ1-1|.|TRBV5-1|.
TGCGCCAGCAGCCCCCGAGCGTCCGAGAACACTGAAGCTTTCTTT
CASSPRASENTEAFF
>TRBJ1-1|.|TRBV12-3/TRBV12-4|many
TGTGCCAGCAGTTTGACAGCTACCACTGAAGCTTTCTTT
CASSLTATTEAFF
>TRBJ1-4|TRBD1|TRBV20-1|many
TGCAGTGCGCGAACCGGGACAGGGGATGAAAAACTGTTTTTT
CSARTGTGDEKLFF
>TRBJ2-1|TRBD1|TRBV30|many
TGTGCCTGGGGGGCGCTGACAGGGAAGAATGAGCAGTTCTTC
CAWGALTGKNEQFF
>TRBJ2-1|.|TRBV5-1|.
TGCGCCAGCAGCTTGGAAGGGGTGGATGAGCAGTTCTTC
CASSLEGVDEQFF